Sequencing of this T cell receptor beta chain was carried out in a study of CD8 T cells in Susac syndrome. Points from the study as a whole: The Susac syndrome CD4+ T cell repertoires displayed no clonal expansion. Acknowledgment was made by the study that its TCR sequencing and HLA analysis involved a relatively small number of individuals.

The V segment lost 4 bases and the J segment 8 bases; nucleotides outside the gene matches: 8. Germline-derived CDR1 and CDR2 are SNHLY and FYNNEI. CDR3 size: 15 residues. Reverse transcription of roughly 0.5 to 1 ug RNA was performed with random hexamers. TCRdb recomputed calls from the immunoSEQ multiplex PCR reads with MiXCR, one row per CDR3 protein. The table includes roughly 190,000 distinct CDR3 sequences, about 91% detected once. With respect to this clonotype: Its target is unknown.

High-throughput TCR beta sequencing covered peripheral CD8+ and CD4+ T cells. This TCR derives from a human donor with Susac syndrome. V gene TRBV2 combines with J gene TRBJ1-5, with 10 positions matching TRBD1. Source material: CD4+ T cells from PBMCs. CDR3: CASSVVGQGSEPQHF. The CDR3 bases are TGTGCCAGCAGTGTGGTGGGACAGGGGAGCGAGCCCCAGCATTTT.